These 30 T cell receptor beta chains were sequenced from one sample in a study of T cells in Graves' hyperthyroidism and ophthalmopathy. RNA transcripts yielded amplified TCR beta CDR3 regions. A first-round RT-PCR of the TCR CDR3 used the HTBI primer set. TCRdb independently ran MiXCR on the multiplex PCR reads; one entry per CDR3 protein. This table holds under 550,000 distinct CDR3 sequences, roughly an eighth found once. The sample consisted of blood. These TCRs come from a woman between 18 and 30 years old with Graves' hyperthyroidism.

CDR3 nucleotide sequence: TGTGCCAGCAGTTGGCGGACAGCGAGCTCTGGAAACACCATATATTTT. Translated, it gives CASSWRTASSGNTIYF. The gene calls are TRBV6-2 or TRBV6-3 and TRBJ1-3, with D possibly being TRBD1 (6 bases). The length of the CDR3 is 16 residues. V lost 4 bases and J lost 0, with 13 bases in between. Germline values: CDR1 MNHEY, CDR2 SVGEGT.

V and J are TRBV5-4 and TRBJ2-1, with D maybe TRBD1 (6 bases). Looked up from germline, CDR1 is SGHNT and CDR2 is YYREEE (reference sequence). Trimming stripped 4 bases from V and 0 bases from J, with 14 bases between. The CDR3 runs to 16 residues. Written as DNA, the CDR3 is TGTGCCAGCAGCCCGGGACACCCGAGCTCCTACAATGAGCAGTTCTTC. Amino acids: CASSPGHPSSYNEQFF.

This clonotype was seen only a few times. The chain uses TRBV19 and TRBJ1-1, with a weak D call TRBD1 (5 bases). Germline assignment: CDR1 LNHDA and CDR2 SQIVND (reference sequence). V was shortened by 5 bases and J by 7 bases, with 20 bases between the two germline ends. This CDR3 comprises 15 residues. Here the CDR3 DNA reads TGTGCCAGTAGTTTAGGAGGGCAGGGACCCTATGAAGCTTTCTTT. It encodes CASSLGGQGPYEAFF.

This clonotype came up a few times. The rearrangement uses TRBV25-1 and TRBJ1-2; D gene uncertain. Trimming removed 2 bases at V and 0 bases at J, with 10 bases between. The CDR3 has 15 residues. Germline V gene lookup returns CDR1 MGHDK and CDR2 SYGVNS. The CDR3 sequence: CASSELKGPNYGYTF. CDR3 nucleotide sequence: TGTGCCAGCAGTGAACTCAAGGGCCCTAACTATGGCTACACCTTC.

Notes on this clonotype: One base away lies a much larger clone, so this may be a sequencing read error. This chain links TRBV5-6 with TRBJ1-1; TRBD1 is a possible D gene (6 bases). The CDR3 loop spans 15 amino acids. Per the germline V gene, CDR1 is SGHDT and CDR2 is YYEEEE. Trimming pared 3 bases from V and 3 bases from J, leaving 15 bases between. For the CDR3, the DNA is TGTGCCAGCAGCTCGATGGGGGGCGCGGACACTGAAGCTTTCTTT. Amino acids: CASSSMGGADTEAFF.

This clonotype came up many times. CDR3 residues: CASSLEQVTDTQYF. DNA of the CDR3: TGCGCCAGCAGCTTGGAACAGGTCACAGATACGCAGTATTTT. This chain connects TRBV5-1 to TRBJ2-3; TRBD1 might be the D (5 bases). The CDR3 consists of 14 residues. Trimming left V 0 bases short and J 2 bases short, with 7 bases between. The germline CDR1 and CDR2 sequences are SGHRS and YFSETQ. Full variable domain (outside the CDR3, taken from reference TRBV5-1 and TRBJ2-3): KAGVTQTPRYLIKTRGQQVTLSCSPISGHRSVSWYQQTPGQGLQFLFEYFSETQRNKGNFPGRFSGRQFSNSRSEMNVSTLELGDSALYLCASSLEQVTDTQYFGPGTRLTVL.

This clonotype was counted between two and nine times. The rearrangement joins TRBV7-2 to TRBJ1-4; TRBD1 aligns across 8 bases. The J segment lost 1 base and the V segment lost 1 base, leaving 5 bases of the junction unmatched. Germline V gene data show CDR1 as SGHTA and CDR2 as FQGNSA. This CDR3 spans 17 amino acids. In nucleotides, the CDR3 is TGTGCCAGCAGCTTAGTCAGGGGGCAGGGAACTAATGAAAAACTGTTTTTT. Its translation: CASSLVRGQGTNEKLFF.

V usage is TRBV6-2 or TRBV6-3 and J usage is TRBJ2-5, with 12 bases fitting TRBD1. V lost 6 bases and J lost 3; bases outside the gene matches: 8. CDR1 MNHEY and CDR2 SVGEGT come from the germline V gene. This CDR3 has 16 residues. CDR3 nucleotide sequence: TGTGCCAGCAGACTTGGGACAGGGGGCCGCGAAGAGACCCAGTACTTC. It is translated as CASRLGTGGREETQYF.

In its sample, this clonotype was seen many times. The chain has TRBV11-2 and TRBJ2-3, with no clear D. V gave up 5 bases and J gave up 6 bases, with 12 bases separating them. CDR3 length: 13 amino acids. Germline V CDR1 and CDR2: SGHAT, FQNNGV. DNA for the CDR3: TGTGCCAGCAGCCATCACGACATTGATACGCAGTATTTT. Translated: CASSHHDIDTQYF. Complete variable domain (other parts from reference TRBV11-2 and TRBJ2-3): EAGVAQSPRYKIIEKRQSVAFWCNPISGHATLYWYQQILGQGPKLLIQFQNNGVVDDSQLPKDRFSAERLKGVDSTLKIQPAKLEDSAVYLCASSHHDIDTQYFGPGTRLTVL.

This clonotype was seen ten or more times. The V call is TRBV30, the J call TRBJ2-1, with 7 bases fitting TRBD2. CDR1 is GTSNPN, CDR2 SVGIG, per germline (reference sequence). This CDR3 is 15 amino acids long. The V and J ends lost 8 bases and 0 bases, in that order; junction bases with no gene match: 10. Here the CDR3 DNA reads TGTGCCGGAACAGCTAGCGGAAGCTCCTACAATGAGCAGTTCTTC. Amino acid sequence: CAGTASGSSYNEQFF.

This clonotype was counted many times. V is TRBV7-2 and J is TRBJ2-1; tentative D call: TRBD1 (6 bases). Germline CDR1 reads SGHTA; CDR2 reads FQGNSA. V dropped 3 bases and J dropped 7 bases, with 10 bases sitting between them. This CDR3 has 13 amino acids. The CDR3 loop reads CASSFYRANEQFF. The CDR3 DNA follows: TGTGCCAGCAGCTTTTACAGGGCAAATGAGCAGTTCTTC. Full variable domain (outside the CDR3, taken from reference TRBV7-2 and TRBJ2-1): GAGVSQSPSNKVTEKGKDVELRCDPISGHTALYWYRQSLGQGLEFLIYFQGNSAPDKSGLPSDRFSAERTGGSVSTLTIQRTQQEDSAVYLCASSFYRANEQFFGPGTRLTVL.

This clonotype appeared many times. The chain is built from TRBV4-2 and TRBJ2-1, with 11 bases matching TRBD2. Germline V CDR1 and CDR2: LGHNA, YNFKEQ. V was clipped by 0 bases and J by 0 bases; unmatched bases: 10. CDR3 length equals 20 residues. The CDR3 protein is CASSQDRVRTSGPSYNEQFF. CDR3 nucleotides: TGTGCCAGCAGCCAAGATCGGGTTAGGACTAGCGGGCCCTCCTACAATGAGCAGTTCTTC.

This clonotype came up many times. The CDR3 DNA sequence: TGTGCCAGCAGCTTAGGGGTCAGCGGGAGTTACAATGAGCAGTTCTTC. This sequence encodes CASSLGVSGSYNEQFF. The V and J genes are TRBV11-2 and TRBJ2-1; 8 nucleotides agree with TRBD2. The CDR3 has 16 residues. Germline assignment: CDR1 SGHAT and CDR2 FQNNGV. Trimming at V came to 1 base and at J to 4 bases, leaving 6 bases not matched to a gene.

The sample holds many counts of this clonotype. The chain is built from TRBV28 and TRBJ2-5; 10 bases are a match to TRBD2. Trimming cost V 4 bases and J 4 bases; bases outside gene matches: 6. Germline lookup yields CDR1 MDHEN and CDR2 SYDVKM. The CDR3 has 15 amino acids. The CDR3 nucleotides are TGTGCCAGCAGTTCTAGCGGGGGCTTGGCAGAGACCCAGTACTTC. Its translation: CASSSSGGLAETQYF.

The sample holds many counts of this clonotype. The V call is TRBV6-1, the J call TRBJ2-7; 8 bases are a match to TRBD1. This CDR3 is built from 13 residues. The V gene's germline CDR1 is MNHNS and CDR2 SASEGT. Trimming cost V 7 bases and J 6 bases; bases outside gene matches: 8. CDR3 nucleotides: TGTGCCAGCACAGACAGGGGAAGGGGCGAGCAGTACTTC. Translation: CASTDRGRGEQYF.

The table lists this clonotype with many counts. The V and J genes are TRBV11-2 and TRBJ2-1, with D perhaps matching TRBD2 (5 bases). This CDR3 has 17 residues. Germline loops: CDR1 SGHAT, CDR2 FQNNGV. V was pared by 2 bases and J by 4 bases, with 18 bases between. CDR3 residues: CASSLTPRQRSYNEQFF. The CDR3 nucleotides read TGTGCCAGCAGCTTAACCCCCCGCCAGCGGAGTTACAATGAGCAGTTCTTC.

The genes are TRBV7-6 and TRBJ1-2; the D gene is possibly TRBD1 (5 bases). Germline V gene sequence: CDR1 SGHVS, CDR2 FNYEAQ. Between the trimmed V and J ends, which lost 6 bases and 6 bases, there was a span of 14 bases. This CDR3 is built from 13 residues. The CDR3 nucleotides are TGTGCCAGCAGACAGGACCCTGGGAATGGCTACACCTTC. Its protein is CASRQDPGNGYTF.

In DNA, the CDR3 is TGTGCCAGCAGCGCGGAAGCAGGGGCCCCGGACTATGGCTACACCTTC. Its translation is CASSAEAGAPDYGYTF. V usage is TRBV9 and J usage is TRBJ1-2; D possibly corresponds to TRBD1 (6 bases). Germline V gene sequence: CDR1 SGDLS, CDR2 YYNGEE. The CDR3 sequence is 16 residues long. V was shortened by 3 bases and J by 3 bases, with 18 bases between the two germline ends. Using reference TRBV9 and TRBJ1-2 for the parts outside the CDR3, the full variable domain is DSGVTQTPKHLITATGQRVTLRCSPRSGDLSVYWYQQSLDQGLQFLIQYYNGEERAKGNILERFSAQQFPDLHSELNLSSLELGDSALYFCASSAEAGAPDYGYTFGSGTRLTVV.

This clonotype was picked up many times. A read error may produce the germline difference seen at one junction end. The rearrangement links TRBV4-1 to TRBJ2-7, with 11 bases lining up with TRBD1. This CDR3 has 15 amino acids. Germline-derived CDR1 and CDR2 are MGHRA and YSYEKL. CDR3 amino acids: CASSLTGTGGYEQYF. In nucleotides, the CDR3 is TGTGCCAGCAGTCTAACCGGGACAGGGGGCTACGAGCAGTACTTC.

This clonotype was recorded at least ten times. The genes are TRBV24-1 and TRBJ2-1, with TRBD2 matching over 16 bases. The germline CDR1 and CDR2 sequences are KGHDR and SFDVKD. This CDR3 is built from 15 residues. The J segment lost 8 bases and the V segment lost 9 bases, leaving 6 bases of the junction unmatched. CDR3 in amino acids: CATAGLAGGGYEQFF. CDR3 bases: TGTGCCACCGCGGGACTAGCGGGAGGGGGTTATGAGCAGTTCTTC.

This clonotype was observed many times. The J gene is TRBJ2-1, the V gene TRBV5-1; 9 positions agree with TRBD2. Trimming at V came to 0 bases and at J to 7 bases, leaving 8 bases not matched to a gene. The CDR3 spans 16 residues. Per the germline V gene, CDR1 is SGHRS and CDR2 is YFSETQ. CDR3 sequence reads: CASSLGPAGGWNEQFF. For the CDR3, the DNA is TGCGCCAGCAGCTTGGGCCCAGCGGGAGGTTGGAATGAGCAGTTCTTC.

This chain links TRBV7-2 with TRBJ2-5; 7 bases line up with TRBD1. The CDR3 contains 14 residues. The germline gives CDR1 SGHTA, CDR2 FQGNSA. V was pared by 5 bases and J by 1 base, with 4 bases of the junction left unmatched. CDR3 nucleotides: TGTGCCAGCAGCCGGGACAGAAGCCAAGAGACCCAGTACTTC. Translating gives CASSRDRSQETQYF.

This clonotype was observed many times. This chain connects TRBV3-1 to TRBJ2-3; 7 bases are shared with TRBD1. The V gene end was trimmed by 2 bases and the J gene end by 1 base; junction bases not matched to a gene: 6. Germline V CDR1 and CDR2: LGHDT, YNNKEL (reference sequence). The CDR3 spans 16 residues. CDR3 in DNA: TGTGCCAGCAGCCAAATTGACAGGGTGGGCACAGATACGCAGTATTTT. Its translation is CASSQIDRVGTDTQYF.

This clonotype was seen ten or more times. This chain connects TRBV20-1 to TRBJ2-4, with a weak D call TRBD2 (5 bases). Per germline, CDR1 DFQATT and CDR2 SNEGSKA (reference sequence). V was shortened by 5 bases and J by 6 bases, with 20 bases between the two germline ends. CDR3 length: 15 amino acids. The CDR3, as DNA: TGCAGTGCTCCCCCCCTGGAGAGGGTCGGAAACATTCAGTACTTC. Translation: CSAPPLERVGNIQYF.

V and J are TRBV27 and TRBJ2-5; TRBD2 matches 15 bases. Trimming at V came to 3 bases and at J to 4 bases, leaving 3 bases not matched to a gene. The germline gives CDR1 MNHEY, CDR2 SMNVEV (reference sequence). The CDR3 loop spans 16 amino acids. The chain's CDR3 is CASSFSGLAGGETQYF. The DNA for the CDR3 is TGTGCCAGCAGTTTTTCGGGACTAGCGGGAGGAGAGACCCAGTACTTC.

This clonotype was seen a few times. The chain employs TRBV15 and TRBJ2-1; 9 positions match TRBD1. The CDR3 is 16 residues long. V gave up 3 bases and J gave up 8 bases; unmatched junction bases: 11. Looked up from germline, CDR1 is LNHNV and CDR2 is YYDKDF (reference sequence). The CDR3 coding sequence is TGTGCCACCAGCAGGGGGAAGGGACAGGGTTCCGATGAGCAGTTCTTC. It codes for CATSRGKGQGSDEQFF.

This chain connects TRBV5-1 to TRBJ2-7; weak D call: TRBD2 (5 bases). Germline values: CDR1 SGHRS, CDR2 YFSETQ. The CDR3 extends over 14 amino acids. V was shortened by 4 bases and J by 3 bases, with 14 bases between the two germline ends. The CDR3 nucleotides read TGCGCCAGCAGCCCTCGGGGTACGTTCTACGAGCAGTACTTC. Translated, it gives CASSPRGTFYEQYF.

This clonotype was detected ten times or more. The rearrangement links TRBV15 to TRBJ1-5; D is undetermined. From germline, CDR1 is LNHNV and CDR2 YYDKDF (reference sequence). Trimming removed 4 bases at V and 2 bases at J, with 9 bases between. The CDR3 sequence is 14 residues long. In DNA form, the CDR3 reads TGTGCCACCAGCAAAGAAAGTGGCAATCAGCCCCAGCATTTT. Translating it yields CATSKESGNQPQHF.

The chain couples TRBV6-2 or TRBV6-3 to TRBJ1-5, with D hard to call. The CDR3 totals 15 residues. V lost 0 bases and J 2 bases, leaving 8 bases between the germline ends. CDR1 is MNHEY, CDR2 SVGEGT, per germline. CDR3 loop: CASSYSEVGNQPQHF. In DNA form, the CDR3 reads TGTGCCAGCAGTTACTCGGAAGTAGGCAATCAGCCCCAGCATTTT.

CDR3 DNA: TGTGCCATCGCTTCCGACAGGGATAACTATGGCTACACCTTC. Translation: CAIASDRDNYGYTF. The rearrangement links TRBV10-3 to TRBJ1-2, with 7 bases that match TRBD1. V lost 8 bases and J lost 1; bases outside the gene matches: 7. CDR1 is ENHRY, CDR2 SYGVKD, per germline. The CDR3 consists of 14 residues.